The 12 T cell receptor beta chains reported below all come from one sample, sequenced in a study of identical twins. TCRdb recomputed calls from the 5' RACE reads with MiXCR, one row per CDR3 protein. The table shows hundreds of thousands of distinct CDR3 sequences, with roughly 7% occurring only once. This sample also appeared in a second study, on yellow fever vaccine responses in identical twins.

The sequenced sample consisted of memory (CD45RO+) T cells sorted from blood. The receptors come from a woman younger than 30 in good health.

The J gene is TRBJ2-3, the V gene TRBV30, with D possibly TRBD1 on 6 matching bases. The CDR3 covers 13 residues. V was trimmed by 3 bases and J by 4 bases, leaving 11 bases between them. In germline, CDR1 is GTSNPN, CDR2 SVGIG (reference sequence). The CDR3 DNA follows: TGTGCCTGGAGACTCAGGGGAGCAGATACGCAGTATTTT. It translates to CAWRLRGADTQYF. Complete variable domain (other parts from reference TRBV30 and TRBJ2-3): SQTIHQWPATLVQPVGSPLSLECTVEGTSNPNLYWYRQAAGRGLQLLFYSVGIGQISSEVPQNLSASRPQDRQFILSSKKLLLSDSGFYLCAWRLRGADTQYFGPGTRLTVL.

In this sample, this clonotype turned up many times. The V and J genes are TRBV2 and TRBJ2-2, with 9 bases that match TRBD2. This CDR3 comprises 15 residues. Germline CDR1 and CDR2: SNHLY and FYNNEI. Trimming cost V 0 bases and J 7 bases; bases outside gene matches: 3. The CDR3 DNA follows: TGTGCCAGCAGTGAAGCGGGACTAGCCGGCGGGGAGCTGTTTTTT. Amino acid sequence: CASSEAGLAGGELFF.

This clonotype showed up many times. The chain carries TRBV10-3 and TRBJ1-6; TRBD1 is a possible D gene (6 bases). Germline V gives CDR1 ENHRY, CDR2 SYGVKD. The CDR3 is made up of 16 amino acids. Trimming removed 2 bases from V and 9 bases from J, with 17 bases in between. CDR3 protein: CAISELQGFGGSPLHF. The CDR3 DNA is TGTGCCATCAGTGAGCTACAGGGCTTCGGTGGTTCACCCCTCCACTTT.

This clonotype was recorded a few times. The V and J genes are TRBV2 and TRBJ2-7; D possibly corresponds to TRBD1 (6 bases). The CDR3 is made up of 13 amino acids. V was cut by 4 bases and J by 2 bases, with 9 bases left in between. In germline, CDR1 is SNHLY, CDR2 FYNNEI. CDR3 residues: CASSVGQTYEQYF. CDR3 sequence (DNA): TGTGCCAGCAGTGTCGGACAGACCTACGAGCAGTACTTC.

This clonotype has more than one count but fewer than ten. The rearrangement uses TRBV27 and TRBJ2-7, with 7 bases matching TRBD1. Germline-derived CDR1 and CDR2 are MNHEY and SMNVEV (reference sequence). V trimming: 5 bases; J trimming: 0 bases; junction bases outside the gene matches: 16. This CDR3 contains 18 residues. CDR3: CASSTAPLQGWVSYEQYV. The CDR3 region has the DNA TGTGCCAGCAGTACCGCCCCATTACAGGGGTGGGTCTCCTACGAGCAGTACGTC.

The CDR3 region is CASSGHTGQGKYEQYF. For the CDR3, the DNA is TGTGCCAGCAGCGGACATACGGGACAGGGAAAGTACGAGCAGTACTTC. The chain uses TRBV9 and TRBJ2-7, with 9 bases aligning to TRBD1. Germline CDR1 SGDLS, CDR2 YYNGEE. The CDR3 runs 16 residues. J lost 4 bases, V lost 3 bases, and 11 bases had no gene match.

Many counts were recorded for this clonotype. J is TRBJ1-5 and V is TRBV7-6; 8 bases line up with TRBD1. The junction had 4 bases not matched to a gene; V was cut back by 0 bases and J by 6 bases. Per the germline V gene, CDR1 is SGHVS and CDR2 is FNYEAQ. The CDR3 loop spans 15 amino acids. The DNA of the CDR3 is TGTGCCAGCAGCTTAGCTTCAGGGGGCACTCAGCCCCAGCATTTT. Residues: CASSLASGGTQPQHF.

This clonotype was seen many times. The chain combines TRBV10-3 with TRBJ2-7, with 7 bases fitting TRBD1. CDR3 size: 13 residues. The J segment lost 2 bases and the V segment lost 6 bases, leaving 4 bases of the junction unmatched. The V gene's germline CDR1 is ENHRY and CDR2 SYGVKD. The CDR3 DNA reads TGTGCCATCAGGGGGGACAGTCCCTACGAGCAGTACTTC. It encodes CAIRGDSPYEQYF.

The chain combines TRBV4-1 with TRBJ2-5; D may be TRBD1 (5 bases). Germline V gives CDR1 MGHRA, CDR2 YSYEKL. This CDR3 is built from 14 residues. V lost 4 bases and J 1 base, leaving 10 bases between the germline ends. CDR3 coding DNA: TGCGCCAGCAGCCTCCGACAGATCCAAGAGACCCAGTACTTC. Its translation is CASSLRQIQETQYF.

The chain uses TRBV11-2 and TRBJ1-4; maybe TRBD1 (6 bases). There are 15 residues in the CDR3. V lost 2 bases, J lost 5 bases, and 12 bases lay in between. The germline gives CDR1 SGHAT, CDR2 FQNNGV. CDR3 in DNA: TGTGCCAGCAGCTTATGGGGGGGCGGAAATGAAAAACTGTTTTTT. Protein product: CASSLWGGGNEKLFF.

This clonotype has at least ten counts. The chain employs TRBV14 and TRBJ1-2, with D perhaps TRBD1 (5 bases). Trimming took off 0 bases at V and 4 bases at J, with 12 bases between the two ends. CDR1 and CDR2 (germline): SGHDN, FVKESK. This CDR3 is 15 amino acids long. As DNA, the CDR3 is TGTGCCAGCAGCCAAGATCAGCCGGGACCCTATGGCTACACCTTC. This translates into CASSQDQPGPYGYTF.

Many counts were recorded for this clonotype. The chain employs TRBV24-1 and TRBJ1-5, with TRBD1 as a possible D gene (5 bases). The CDR3 contains 15 residues. CDR1 is KGHDR, CDR2 SFDVKD, per germline. V was cut by 3 bases and J by 4 bases, with 12 bases left in between. The CDR3 sequence: CATSDIGQPNQPQHF. The CDR3 DNA is TGTGCCACCAGTGATATAGGACAACCTAATCAGCCCCAGCATTTT.